This T cell receptor (beta chain) emerged from a study of naive CD8 T cells in extremely preterm neonates (dated by TCRdb to the late 2010s). Study-level background: The study compared the TCRbeta CDR3 repertoires of sorted naive CD8+ T cells among four age groups: extremely preterm neonates, term neonates, young children and adults. The paper as a whole reports these results and caveats: Compared with all other age groups, preterm neonates showed significantly lower iChao1 richness (p < 0.05) along with an even clone distribution, indicating a less rich repertoire. The authors noted a small sample size and variable productive template counts among preterm samples as limitations. A larger fraction of CDR3 nucleotide sequences was shared among preterm neonates (about 2.5%) than among term neonates (approximately 0.4%), young children (0.03%) and adults (0.01%). To track T cell development within individuals, the authors urged prospective longitudinal studies of preterm and term neonates. Compared with the older groups, preterm CDR3s were shorter and closer to germline, carrying fewer N additions and showing less junctional trimming.

A two-step, bias-controlled multiplex PCR was used to amplify TCRbeta CDR3 regions from genomic DNA. Primers specific for every TRBV and TRBJ gene segment were used in the multiplex PCR. The immunoSEQ Assay was used to generate TCRbeta repertoire data. Processing in the source paper ran as follows. To merge closely related sequences, reads went through filtering and clustering using a relative-frequency ratio and a modified nearest-neighbor algorithm. IMGT annotation was followed for the assignment of V, D and J genes to CDR3 sequences. Template counts were normalized for PCR amplification bias and quantified against synthetic TCR CDR3 analog sequences. Only unique productive sequences, defined as in-frame CDR3 sequences lacking stop codons, were included in the analyses. The immunoSEQ Analyzer software was used to compute clonality, defined as 1 minus Pielou's evenness, and iChao1 richness. JMP was used for statistical testing, with Student's t-test or a non-parametric test applied depending on Shapiro-Wilk normality results. Not all clones reach the TCRdb copy of this immuneACCESS table, which keeps in-frame sequences only. Checked studies attribute under half of the gap to unresolved V genes and leave the rest unexplained. The V and J calls and the clone size are those of that table, but D and trimming were determined from the DNA. Recorded for this sample are about 4,900 clones; around 97% of them occurred a single time. The top ten hold approximately 0.55% of the sample.

This clone has only a few counts. What antigen it recognizes has not been identified. No qualities accompany the bases; no much larger clone lies one base away. V gives up 4 bases and J gives up 6 bases, and the segment between their germline ends measures 7 bases. CDR1 and CDR2, per the germline V gene (reference sequence), are DFQATT and SNEGSKA. The CDR3 has 11 amino acids, counting the end cysteine and phenylalanine. Only the CDR3 part of the read is kept: 33 bases, read in frame from the first base. The term cord blood was obtained from a handful of elective full-term cesarean deliveries at 37-41 weeks of gestation that occurred without labor or rupture of membranes. The study left out pregnancies involving fetal demise, active maternal HSV infection or known maternal HIV infection. A FACSAria III cell sorter was used to sort live, Annexin V-negative naive CD8+ T cells (CD3+CD8+CD45RA+CCR7+). Between roughly 17,000 and 100,000 naive CD8+ T cells were sorted per sample. Mixed venous-arterial cord blood was collected with preassembled standardized sampling kits. Cord blood was kept at room temperature and processed within 4 hours of collection. Ficoll-Paque density gradient centrifugation of diluted blood was used to isolate mononuclear cells. Mononuclear cells were cryopreserved in around 10% DMSO with roughly 90% FBS and stored long term at -150°C before sorting. After thawing, cells were stained with Annexin V along with antibodies against CD3, CD8, CCR7 and CD45RA. Genomic DNA was extracted from snap-frozen sorted cell pellets with the DNeasy Blood and Tissue Kit.

Sequencing was carried out using naive CD8+ T cells from cord blood. The sequence was collected from a newborn in good health. The chain was built from TRBV20-1 and TRBJ1-5; a tentative D match to TRBD1 spans 6 bases. The CDR3 reads as follows: CSAKTGQPQHF. The nucleotide sequence is TGCAGTGCTAAGACAGGTCAGCCCCAGCATTTT.